These 6 T cell receptor beta chains were all obtained from the same sample, sequenced in a study of CD8+CD57+ T cells in acquired aplastic anemia. Genomic DNA templated the TCR beta VDJ and CDR3 profiling. One entry per CDR3 protein, called by TCRdb with MiXCR from the reads. The sample consists of approximately 200,000 distinct CDR3 sequences, 64% of them appearing once. Source material: sorted CD4+, CD8+, or CD8+CD57+ T cells (not recorded which) from PBMCs. These receptors were collected from a human donor with severe aplastic anemia or a healthy control (not recorded which).

J is TRBJ1-1 and V is TRBV5-4; possible D gene TRBD1, 5 bases. V was clipped by 4 bases and J by 7 bases, with 17 bases between them. The CDR3 has 14 residues. Germline CDR1 SGHNT, CDR2 YYREEE (reference sequence). The CDR3 nucleotides read TGTGCCAGCAGCGTGCCGACCGGGACTAGTGAAGCTTTCTTT. Its protein product is CASSVPTGTSEAFF.

The chain uses TRBV2 and TRBJ1-1, with 8 bases lining up with TRBD1. V shed 8 bases, J shed 0 bases, and the junction held 8 bases outside the gene matches. This CDR3 contains 15 residues. Per the germline V gene, CDR1 is SNHLY and CDR2 is FYNNEI. The CDR3 reads CASAGGAKMNTEAFF. In nucleotides, the CDR3 is TGTGCCAGCGCAGGGGGCGCGAAAATGAACACTGAAGCTTTCTTT.

This clonotype was detected once. The chain couples TRBV19 to TRBJ1-6; 9 nucleotides line up with TRBD1. Germline lookup yields CDR1 LNHDA and CDR2 SQIVND (reference sequence). This CDR3 comprises 13 residues. After removal of 5 bases from V and 13 bases from J, the junction contained 6 bases not matched to a gene. For the CDR3, the DNA is TGTGCCAGTAGTCGCGACAGGGGGACTCCCCTCCACTTT. It specifies CASSRDRGTPLHF.

The V call is TRBV12-3 or TRBV12-4, the J call TRBJ1-5; TRBD1 aligns across 7 bases. This CDR3 comprises 14 residues. The trim removed 3 bases at V and 4 bases at J, leaving 3 bases unmatched. CDR3 DNA: TGTGCCAGCAGTTTGGGCAGGGGGAATCAGCCCCAGCATTTT. Its translation: CASSLGRGNQPQHF.

This clonotype was observed many times. V and J are TRBV27 and TRBJ1-6; D is perhaps TRBD1 (5 bases). Germline CDR1 MNHEY, CDR2 SMNVEV (reference sequence). The CDR3 runs to 13 residues. Trimming left V 2 bases short and J 13 bases short, with 12 bases between. In DNA form, the CDR3 reads TGTGCCAGCAGTTTACGCGGCCCAGGGCCCCTCCACTTT. Translating gives CASSLRGPGPLHF.

This clonotype was observed at least ten times. DNA of the CDR3: TGTGCCAGCAGCTTAGAAGGGGCCGGGCGGAATTCACCCCTCCACTTT. Translated: CASSLEGAGRNSPLHF. V and J are TRBV11-2 and TRBJ1-6, with a tentative D call TRBD1 (5 bases). CDR1 SGHAT and CDR2 FQNNGV come from the germline V gene. Trimming removed 0 bases at V and 7 bases at J, with 13 bases between. This CDR3 has 16 amino acids.